This T cell receptor (beta chain) was obtained from a study of cytomegalovirus exposure and HLA in healthy donors. Trimming removed 7 bases from V and 1 base from J; junction bases left unmatched: 10. The CDR3 extends over 16 amino acids. Germline V gene lookup returns CDR1 WSHSY and CDR2 SAAADI. Primers: 60 Vbeta forward and 13 Jbeta reverse. Only in-frame clones appear in the TCRdb table, and some are missing; sequencing was by immunoSEQ multiplex PCR. This sample has 150,000 to 200,000 clones; 70% to 85% occur once, and the top ten carry around 4.9%. The material sequenced was PBMCs. The chain recombines TRBV10-2 with TRBJ2-7, with TRBD1 identical over 10 bases. This sequence was found in a man between 18 and 35 years old in good health and CMV-seronegative. The CDR3 DNA reads TGCGCCAGCAACCAACCCGGGGACAGGGGTTCCTACGAGCAGTACTTC. It translates to CASNQPGDRGSYEQYF.